A selection of T cell receptor beta chains follows, all from one sample in a study of identical twins. TCRdb analysed the 5' RACE reads with MiXCR anew, one entry per CDR3 protein. The sample includes about 100,000 distinct CDR3 sequences, less than 6.5% seen only once; the top ten take 9.5% to 15%. The sequenced sample consisted of memory T cells sorted from blood. The receptors here all came from a woman aged 45-65 years in good health. The CDR3 runs from the conserved cysteine through the conserved F or W. A D gene is named only where the DNA matches it firmly. Clone size, where shown, is once, few, many, or a class for clones that have expanded.

J gene,D gene,V gene,clone size,CDR3 protein,CDR3 DNA
TRBJ2-7,TRBD2,TRBV5-6,few,CASSFPGLASEQYF,TGTGCCAGCAGCTTCCCCGGACTAGCTTCCGAGCAGTACTTC
TRBJ2-5,TRBD2,TRBV27,NA,CASSSPGTSGNGETQYF,TGTGCCAGCAGTTCGCCCGGGACTAGCGGTAATGGGGAGACCCAGTACTTC
TRBJ2-5,TRBD2,TRBV5-1,many,CASSPGLAGGSVSETQYF,TGCGCCAGCAGCCCGGGACTAGCGGGAGGGTCTGTTTCGGAGACCCAGTACTTC
TRBJ2-1,TRBD2,TRBV3-1,many,CASSQQGLAGGSSYNEQFF,TGTGCCAGCAGCCAACAGGGGCTAGCGGGAGGAAGCTCCTACAATGAGCAGTTCTTC
TRBJ1-5,TRBD1,TRBV6-6,NA,CASRPQGAHQPQHF,TGTGCCAGCAGGCCCCAGGGGGCGCATCAGCCCCAGCATTTT
TRBJ1-6,NA,TRBV7-2,many,CASKYMGAGLGPLHF,TGTGCCAGCAAATACATGGGGGCAGGCCTTGGACCCCTCCACTTT
TRBJ2-1,NA,TRBV29-1,many,CSVAGLEQFF,TGCAGCGTTGCAGGACTAGAGCAGTTCTTC
TRBJ1-6,TRBD1,TRBV20-1,few,CSARGQGQSPLHF,TGCAGTGCTAGGGGACAGGGGCAATCACCCCTCCACTTT
TRBJ1-4,NA,TRBV6-5,few,CASSYIQGRGEKLFF,TGTGCCAGCAGTTACATCCAGGGTAGAGGTGAAAAACTGTTTTTT
TRBJ2-1,TRBD2,TRBV19,NA,CASSKAGGRPSSYNEQFF,TGTGCCAGTAGTAAAGCGGGAGGTAGGCCCAGCTCCTACAATGAGCAGTTCTTC
TRBJ1-4,NA,TRBV25-1,many,CASSPPGPEKLFF,TGTGCCAGCAGTCCCCCGGGCCCCGAAAAACTGTTTTTT
TRBJ2-5,TRBD1,TRBV6-5,many,CASSFRGQETQYF,TGTGCCAGCAGTTTCAGGGGGCAAGAGACCCAGTACTTC
TRBJ1-4,NA,TRBV20-1,many,CSATPGANEKLFF,TGCAGTGCTACACCCGGGGCCAATGAAAAACTGTTTTTT
TRBJ2-1,TRBD2,TRBV11-1,many,CASSSAAISGSIEQFF,TGTGCCAGCAGCTCCGCCGCAATTAGCGGGAGCATTGAGCAGTTCTTC
TRBJ2-2,TRBD2,TRBV15,many,CATSRGSLAGGELFF,TGTGCCACCAGCAGAGGGTCGCTAGCGGGCGGGGAGCTGTTTTTT
TRBJ2-2,NA,TRBV5-1,many,CASSAHGDTGELFF,TGCGCCAGCAGCGCCCACGGGGACACCGGGGAGCTGTTTTTT